These T cell receptor beta chains were read from a single sample in a study of cytomegalovirus exposure and HLA in healthy donors. TCRdb keeps only in-frame clones here, not all; method: immunoSEQ multiplex PCR. The sample records around 150,000 clones, 60% to 85% being singletons. The sequencing input was PBMCs. The receptors stem from a man aged 35 to 55 in good health and CMV-seronegative. CDR3s include the opening cysteine and the closing phenylalanine or tryptophan. Each record gives: J gene, CDR3 length, V gene, CDR3 protein.

j_gene: TRBJ2-7
len: 16
v_gene: TRBV4-2
CDR3aa: CASSQDLGTGVHEQYF

j_gene: TRBJ1-6
len: 15
v_gene: TRBV7-9
CDR3aa: CASSSPTGGSRTLHF

j_gene: TRBJ2-7
len: 17
v_gene: TRBV7-2
CDR3aa: CASSFQAGGPGSYEQYF

j_gene: TRBJ1-5
len: 13
v_gene: TRBV5-5
CDR3aa: CASSWAGDQPQHF

j_gene: TRBJ2-2
len: 15
v_gene: TRBV29-1
CDR3aa: CSVYPQGANTGELFF

j_gene: TRBJ2-1
len: 13
v_gene: TRBV6-1
CDR3aa: CASSEELYNEQFF

j_gene: TRBJ2-2
len: 13
v_gene: TRBV10-2
CDR3aa: CASSLAGTGELFF

j_gene: TRBJ2-5
len: 14
v_gene: TRBV18
CDR3aa: CASSPGLRQETQYF

j_gene: TRBJ2-1
len: 13
v_gene: TRBV2
CDR3aa: CASNLGGLSEQFF

j_gene: TRBJ1-2
len: 16
v_gene: TRBV7-8
CDR3aa: CASSLGRTTHGPGYTF

j_gene: TRBJ2-2
len: 17
v_gene: TRBV27
CDR3aa: CASKSSGRGLNTRELFF

j_gene: TRBJ2-7
len: 16
v_gene: TRBV11-2
CDR3aa: CASSLGPSGSHYEQYF

j_gene: TRBJ2-7
len: 17
v_gene: TRBV10-2
CDR3aa: CASSETTGTPNPYEQYF

j_gene: TRBJ2-3
len: 15
v_gene: TRBV10-3
CDR3aa: CATFGTTTTPDTQYF

j_gene: TRBJ2-7
len: 15
v_gene: TRBV7-6
CDR3aa: CASSSSAGGPYEQYF

j_gene: TRBJ2-7
len: 14
v_gene: TRBV23-1
CDR3aa: CASSPWTSLYEQYF

j_gene: TRBJ2-5
len: 15
v_gene: TRBV6-5
CDR3aa: CASSTRRDSGETQYF

j_gene: TRBJ2-7
len: 15
v_gene: TRBV4-1
CDR3aa: CASADGLAGAGEQYF

j_gene: TRBJ2-1
len: 15
v_gene: TRBV5-8
CDR3aa: CASTRLATWGNEQFF

j_gene: TRBJ1-2
len: 13
v_gene: TRBV27
CDR3aa: CASTRDREYGYTF

j_gene: TRBJ1-2
len: 14
v_gene: TRBV27
CDR3aa: CASSATGNGYGYTF

j_gene: TRBJ1-3
len: 16
v_gene: TRBV27
CDR3aa: CAISWGRGRIGNTIYF

j_gene: TRBJ2-2
len: 14
v_gene: TRBV30
CDR3aa: CALLAGGDTGELFF

j_gene: TRBJ2-2
len: 16
v_gene: TRBV4-1
CDR3aa: CASSQFPGQTIGELFF

j_gene: TRBJ1-3
len: 16
v_gene: TRBV5-6
CDR3aa: CASSLSGRGSGNTIYF

j_gene: TRBJ1-3
len: 16
v_gene: TRBV5-4
CDR3aa: CASSRQGGASGNTIYF

j_gene: TRBJ2-2
len: 14
v_gene: TRBV2
CDR3aa: CASSQQGVAGELFF

j_gene: TRBJ2-7
len: 14
v_gene: TRBV28
CDR3aa: CASSRRTGDYEQYF

j_gene: NA
len: 16
v_gene: TRBV5-1
CDR3aa: CASSLGLAGPPGEQYF

j_gene: TRBJ1-2
len: 14
v_gene: TRBV28
CDR3aa: CASSLTGTNYGYTF

j_gene: TRBJ1-1
len: 18
v_gene: TRBV7-9
CDR3aa: CASRILKGAPETNTEAFF

j_gene: TRBJ2-1
len: 17
v_gene: TRBV28
CDR3aa: CASSFPAGGLLYNEQFF

j_gene: TRBJ2-2
len: 15
v_gene: TRBV4-3
CDR3aa: CASSQDLAGGEGMFF

j_gene: TRBJ2-6
len: 17
v_gene: TRBV7-5
CDR3aa: CVRSQTVMSSGANVLTF

j_gene: TRBJ1-2
len: 15
v_gene: TRBV5-5
CDR3aa: CASSLAGVPPYGYTF

j_gene: TRBJ2-5
len: 15
v_gene: TRBV6-1
CDR3aa: CASRDLVRNQETQYF

j_gene: TRBJ2-5
len: 16
v_gene: TRBV4-1
CDR3aa: CASSQSTRGDQETQYF

j_gene: TRBJ2-5
len: 14
v_gene: TRBV7-2
CDR3aa: CASRRTSGIETQYF

j_gene: TRBJ1-2
len: 14
v_gene: TRBV13
CDR3aa: CASSLVQPDFGYTF

j_gene: TRBJ2-7
len: 14
v_gene: TRBV29-1
CDR3aa: CSVATTGEPYEQYF

j_gene: TRBJ2-7
len: 14
v_gene: TRBV5-6
CDR3aa: CASSLLGSILEQYF

j_gene: TRBJ2-7
len: 13
v_gene: TRBV27
CDR3aa: CASSTGTTYEQYF

j_gene: TRBJ2-3
len: 19
v_gene: TRBV9
CDR3aa: CASSVATWVSGGGTDTQYF